This T cell receptor (beta chain) was found in a study of T cell responses to AZD1222 COVID-19 vaccine. As for the study in general: Second doses were pooled across both intervals (about 4 or about 12 weeks).

Points on this clone: The antigen is unknown.

Overall study results and limits: The study identified only six AZD1222 recipients as seropositive at baseline. Once two AZD1222 doses were given, Spike-specific TCR breadth and depth went up.

The protocol was immunoSEQ multiplex PCR, while the TCRdb copy is restricted to in-frame clones and leaves out a portion. The profile covers some 130,000 clones, with about 90% appearing a single time and 1.5% to 2% taken by the ten largest. The sequencing here drew on peripheral blood, taken on day 0 of AZD1222 vaccination. The TCR sequence derives from an adult in good health.

The chain's CDR3 is CASSDLTGVITANTEAFF. The CDR3 DNA is TGTGCCAGCAGCGATCTGACAGGGGTCATCACCGCGAACACTGAAGCTTTCTTT. The chain couples TRBV9 to TRBJ1-1; 8 bases fit TRBD1. Per the germline V gene, CDR1 is SGDLS and CDR2 is YYNGEE. V lost 3 bases to trimming and J lost 1 base; unmatched junction nucleotides: 14. This CDR3 comprises 18 residues.